This TCR beta chain was identified during a study of identical twins. The CDR3 loop spans 16 amino acids. The V segment lost 3 bases and the J segment 0 bases; nucleotides outside the gene matches: 4. CDR1 and CDR2 (germline): KGHSH, LQKENI. TCRdb used MiXCR to reprocess the 5' RACE reads, holding one entry per CDR3 protein. This table has hundreds of thousands of distinct CDR3 sequences, about 8.9% appearing once. These data are also associated with another study on yellow fever vaccine responses in identical twins.

Sequenced sample: memory (CD45RO+) T cells sorted from blood. This clonotype was sampled from a woman in her late teens or twenties in good health. V gene TRBV18 combines with J gene TRBJ2-4; 8 bases agree with TRBD2. The CDR3 protein is CASSPAGLEAKNIQYF. CDR3 DNA: TGTGCCAGCTCACCGGCGGGACTAGAAGCCAAAAACATTCAGTACTTC.